The clone carrying this T cell receptor (beta chain) occurred a few times. As yet, its antigen is unknown. Sequence data for DNA of cultured CD4+ T cells were generated by the Oncomine TCR Beta short-read assay. MiXCR, run by TCRdb on the PCR reads, gives a single entry per CDR3 protein. Here the sample spans 20,000 to 30,000 distinct CDR3 sequences, about three fifths being singletons. Treatment given: approximately nine-day PBMC culture with coronavirus spike peptide pools or control peptides (ViraFEST assay). The source of the sample is a study of vaccination and CD4 T cells after COVID-19. Study information: Post-vaccine sampling followed dose two by a median approximately 74 days (range 14 to 241). Stimulation of cells relied on overlapping spike peptides derived from SARS-CoV-2, HCoV-NL63, HCoV-OC43 and HCoV-229E.

V was trimmed by 5 bases and J by 2 bases, leaving 15 bases between them. The CDR3 runs to 14 residues. Looked up from germline, CDR1 is DFQATT and CDR2 is SNEGSKA (reference sequence). This sequence joins TRBV20-1 and TRBJ1-2; possibly TRBD1 for D (5 bases). The sequenced sample consisted of CD4+ T cells from blood, cultured in vitro. This clonotype originated in a human donor who had recovered from COVID-19. CDR3 amino acids: CSAHDRAKNYGYTF. The DNA of the CDR3 is TGCAGTGCTCATGACAGAGCAAAAAACTATGGCTACACCTTC.